The 15 T cell receptor beta chains below come from one sample, sequenced in a study of control samples from healthy donors and cancer patients. Sequencing was performed with immunoSEQ multiplex PCR; in TCRdb, only in-frame clones are kept and a portion is missing. The sample has more than 75,000 clones; roughly 86% are singletons. Sequences were obtained from blood. The source of these receptors is a man aged 50 or older in good health.

The CDR3 DNA reads as TGTGCCAGCTCACGGACGCAGCCCACCTACAATGAGCAGTTCTTC. It encodes CASSRTQPTYNEQFF. The chain combines TRBV18 with TRBJ2-1; the D is unclear. From germline, CDR1 is KGHSH and CDR2 LQKENI. V lost 4 bases and J lost 2, with 12 bases in between. The CDR3 totals 15 residues.

The CDR3 DNA is TGTGCCAGCAGATTATCCGGACTTCCGAACACTGAAGCTTTCTTT. Protein sequence: CASRLSGLPNTEAFF. V and J are TRBV7-8 and TRBJ1-1; D is ambiguous. The CDR3 is 15 amino acids. The germline CDR1 and CDR2 sequences are SGHVS and FQNEAQ. V shed 6 bases and J shed 1 base, with 15 bases lying between them.

The chain uses TRBV29-1 and TRBJ2-1; perhaps D is TRBD1 or TRBD2 (5 bases each). The length of the CDR3 is 13 residues. Germline-derived CDR1 and CDR2 are SQVTM and ANQGSEA. Trimming took 4 bases from V and 12 from J, leaving 19 bases between them. CDR3 sequence: CSVVKSTRGWQFF. Written as DNA, the CDR3 is TGCAGCGTTGTCAAATCGACGAGGGGTTGGCAGTTCTTC.

This chain connects TRBV5-1 to TRBJ1-2; no clear D gene. The V gene's germline CDR1 is SGHRS and CDR2 YFSETQ. The CDR3 is made up of 15 amino acids. Trimming removed 2 bases from V and 6 bases from J, with 17 bases in between. This CDR3 is CASSFFGLQVDGYTF. Here the CDR3 DNA reads TGCGCCAGCAGCTTTTTTGGGTTGCAGGTGGATGGCTACACCTTC.

This chain links TRBV5-1 with TRBJ1-1; the D is unclear. The CDR3 has 11 residues. The V gene lost 6 bases and the J gene lost 0 bases, with 3 bases spanning the gap. From germline, CDR1 is SGHRS and CDR2 YFSETQ. This CDR3 is CASMLNTEAFF. The CDR3 DNA follows: TGCGCCAGCATGCTGAACACTGAAGCTTTCTTT.

CDR3 bases: TGCAGCGTAGAGACAGGGATGGGTGGCTACACCTTC. As protein: CSVETGMGGYTF. The chain is built from TRBV29-1 and TRBJ1-2, with 7 nucleotides matching TRBD1. The junction had 8 bases not matched to a gene; V was cut back by 6 bases and J by 7 bases. The CDR3 extends over 12 amino acids. Germline V gene sequence: CDR1 SQVTM, CDR2 ANQGSEA.

V gene TRBV9 combines with J gene TRBJ1-6, with 9 bases fitting TRBD1. After removal of 3 bases from V and 9 bases from J, the junction contained 7 bases not matched to a gene. The V gene's germline CDR1 is SGDLS and CDR2 YYNGEE. CDR3 length: 15 residues. The CDR3 loop is CASSAGDRVSSPLHF. As DNA, the CDR3 is TGTGCCAGCAGCGCCGGGGACAGGGTGAGTTCACCCCTCCACTTT.

The CDR3 coding sequence is TGCGCCAGCAGTGTGGGGATCCAAGAGCAGTTCTTC. Its protein is CASSVGIQEQFF. V is TRBV10-1 and J is TRBJ2-1; D is uncertain. Germline-derived CDR1 and CDR2 are WNHNN and SYGVQD (reference sequence). The germline V and J ends were trimmed by 4 bases and 10 bases, with 11 bases remaining between them. The length of the CDR3 is 12 residues.

The rearrangement joins TRBV7-2 to TRBJ2-1; D may be TRBD2 (7 bases). CDR3 length equals 14 residues. Germline-derived CDR1 and CDR2 are SGHTA and FQGNSA. Between the trimmed V and J ends, which lost 5 bases and 10 bases, there was a span of 18 bases. This CDR3 is CASSAPGGRREQFF. The CDR3, as DNA: TGTGCCAGCAGCGCTCCCGGGGGGCGAAGAGAGCAGTTCTTC.

This chain joins TRBV10-3 and TRBJ2-1; 7 bases agree with TRBD2. V shed 5 bases and J 0 bases; nucleotides not matched to a gene: 13. Germline-derived CDR1 and CDR2 are ENHRY and SYGVKD. The length of the CDR3 is 18 residues. Here the CDR3 DNA reads TGTGCCATCAGTCAGGCGGGGGTGGAGGCGAGCTCCTACAATGAGCAGTTCTTC. This codes for CAISQAGVEASSYNEQFF.

V is TRBV9 and J is TRBJ1-1; D remains unclear. The V end was cut by 2 bases, the J end by 5 bases, with 10 bases between. The CDR3 extends over 13 amino acids. CDR1 and CDR2 (germline): SGDLS, YYNGEE. The DNA for the CDR3 is TGTGCCAGCAGCGTTGCCCCTGGGACTGAAGCTTTCTTT. This sequence encodes CASSVAPGTEAFF. Together with reference TRBV9 and TRBJ1-1, the CDR3 gives the full variable domain: DSGVTQTPKHLITATGQRVTLRCSPRSGDLSVYWYQQSLDQGLQFLIQYYNGEERAKGNILERFSAQQFPDLHSELNLSSLELGDSALYFCASSVAPGTEAFFGQGTRLTVV.

This chain's CDR3 is CASSLVADYEQYF. Written as DNA, the CDR3 is TGCGCCAGCAGCTTGGTGGCAGACTACGAGCAGTACTTC. The chain carries TRBV5-1 and TRBJ2-7; D is ambiguous. V was clipped by 0 bases and J by 3 bases, with 7 bases between them. CDR3 length: 13 residues. Looked up from germline, CDR1 is SGHRS and CDR2 is YFSETQ.

The V call is TRBV3-1 (or the pseudogene TRBV3-2), the J call TRBJ2-2; the match to TRBD2 covers 13 bases. CDR1 is LGHDT and CDR2 is YNNKEL in the germline V gene (reference sequence). V lost 1 base, J lost 2 bases, and 1 base stayed unmatched. CDR3 length: 17 residues. Here the CDR3 DNA reads TGTGCCAGCAGCCAAGGACTAGCGGGGGGTAACACCGGGGAGCTGTTTTTT. This codes for CASSQGLAGGNTGELFF.

The rearrangement joins TRBV30 to TRBJ2-7; 8 bases are shared with TRBD1. The V segment lost 4 bases and the J segment 3 bases; nucleotides outside the gene matches: 8. Germline CDR1 is GTSNPN and CDR2 is SVGIG (reference sequence). The CDR3 runs 14 residues. CDR3 DNA: TGTGCCTGGACCCCCGGGACAGGTAACTACGAGCAGTACTTC. It translates to CAWTPGTGNYEQYF.

The V gene is TRBV27, the J gene TRBJ2-3; 7 bases are shared with TRBD2. The junction had 7 bases not matched to a gene; V was cut back by 5 bases and J by 2 bases. This CDR3 has 15 residues. Germline-derived CDR1 and CDR2 are MNHEY and SMNVEV (reference sequence). The CDR3, as DNA: TGTGCCAGCAGTCTTATCGGGGGGACCACAGATACGCAGTATTTT. This codes for CASSLIGGTTDTQYF.